One sample yielded the 16 T cell receptor beta chains listed below, sequenced in a study of human T cells and chemical hapten exposure. Via MiXCR, TCRdb re-called the RACE reads, giving one row per CDR3 protein. The sample shows about 80,000 distinct CDR3 sequences, around 10% of them seen only once. Time point reported: patch test 1, 2 weeks after DPC sensitization. Treatment described: therapeutic diphenylcyclopropenone sensitization with weekly scalp DPC. The sequencing here drew on whole blood, taken in connection with sensitization to the hapten diphenylcyclopropenone (DPC). The origin of the receptors is a woman between 50 and 59 years old with alopecia areata. Some clones in this sample may be carry-over from other donors' samples.

This clonotype has only a few counts. This rearrangement joins TRBV2 to TRBJ2-3; TRBD2 aligns across 9 bases. Germline-derived CDR1 and CDR2 are SNHLY and FYNNEI. J lost 3 bases, V lost 6 bases, and 13 bases had no gene match. The CDR3 has 17 amino acids. This chain's CDR3 is CASSDTRLADGTDTQYF. In DNA, the CDR3 is TGTGCCAGCAGCGACACTAGACTAGCGGATGGTACAGATACGCAGTATTTT.

Only a few counts were recorded for this clonotype. The rearrangement joins TRBV30 to TRBJ2-1; 11 bases are a match to TRBD2. Per germline, CDR1 GTSNPN and CDR2 SVGIG (reference sequence). Trimming took 0 bases from V and 10 from J; bases not matched to a gene: 8. The CDR3 covers 15 residues. Here the CDR3 reads CAWSVLAGVKGEQFF. CDR3 nucleotide sequence: TGTGCCTGGAGTGTACTAGCGGGAGTCAAGGGGGAGCAGTTCTTC.

This clonotype was detected ten times or more. The rearrangement uses TRBV11-2 and TRBJ2-4; D is ambiguous. The germline gives CDR1 SGHAT, CDR2 FQNNGV. V was trimmed by 5 bases and J by 8 bases, leaving 10 bases between them. The CDR3 spans 12 residues. DNA for the CDR3: TGTGCCAGCAGCATCGTGTCATACATTCAGTACTTC. Encoded protein: CASSIVSYIQYF.

J is TRBJ2-1 and V is TRBV28; D is possibly TRBD1 (6 bases). This CDR3 spans 15 amino acids. The ends were cut back, 4 bases at V and 8 bases at J, with 18 bases in the middle. Germline V gene sequence: CDR1 MDHEN, CDR2 SYDVKM. The CDR3 sequence is CASSSPRTAMHEQFF. DNA for the CDR3: TGTGCCAGCAGTTCGCCCCGGACAGCCATGCATGAGCAGTTCTTC.

V gene TRBV12-3 or TRBV12-4 combines with J gene TRBJ2-7; D may be TRBD2 (6 bases). The CDR3 is 11 amino acids. Trimming stripped 4 bases from V and 7 bases from J, with 8 bases between. The CDR3 is CASSSGEEQYF. The CDR3 DNA reads TGTGCCAGCAGTTCGGGGGAAGAGCAGTACTTC.

This clonotype was observed many times. The J gene is TRBJ2-7, the V gene TRBV20-1, with no clear D. Trimming removed 0 bases at V and 3 bases at J, with 15 bases between. The germline V gene has CDR1 DFQATT and CDR2 SNEGSKA (reference sequence). The CDR3 contains 15 residues. The CDR3: CSARDAARLDYEQYF. CDR3 nucleotide sequence: TGCAGTGCTAGAGATGCGGCTCGTCTGGACTACGAGCAGTACTTC.

The genes are TRBV10-1 and TRBJ2-3; TRBD2 agrees at 9 bases. This CDR3 contains 16 residues. Germline lookup yields CDR1 WNHNN and CDR2 SYGVQD (reference sequence). Trimming removed 4 bases from V and 7 bases from J; junction bases left unmatched: 12. As DNA, the CDR3 is TGCGCCAGCAGTGGACATAGCGGGGGCTTGGGATATACGCAGTATTTT. Translating gives CASSGHSGGLGYTQYF.

This clonotype showed up many times. The chain links TRBV12-3 or TRBV12-4 to TRBJ2-7, with a tentative D call TRBD2 (6 bases). The CDR3 is 16 residues long. V lost 3 bases and J lost 0, with 15 bases in between. The CDR3 DNA reads TGTGCCAGCAGTTTTATATATGGCGGGACCTCCTACGAGCAGTACTTC. It is translated as CASSFIYGGTSYEQYF.

This clonotype turned up a few times. J is TRBJ2-4 and V is TRBV20-1, with D unresolved. The germline CDR1 and CDR2 sequences are DFQATT and SNEGSKA (reference sequence). The CDR3 is made up of 14 amino acids. The ends were cut back, 1 base at V and 0 bases at J, with 7 bases in the middle. The CDR3 spells CSARGWGAKNIQYF. CDR3 nucleotides: TGCAGTGCTAGAGGTTGGGGAGCCAAAAACATTCAGTACTTC.

This clonotype was seen many times. The chain uses TRBV15 and TRBJ2-1, with D uncertain. CDR3 length: 13 residues. The germline gives CDR1 LNHNV, CDR2 YYDKDF (reference sequence). V lost 1 base to trimming and J lost 6 bases, with 7 bases between them. This CDR3 reads CATSRVEPNEQFF. Written as DNA, the CDR3 is TGTGCCACCAGCAGAGTAGAGCCCAATGAGCAGTTCTTC.

The rearrangement links TRBV24-1 to TRBJ2-1, with 10 nucleotides matching TRBD2. The length of the CDR3 is 16 residues. Germline lookup yields CDR1 KGHDR and CDR2 SFDVKD. With V trimmed by 1 base and J by 4 bases, 3 bases remained unmatched. The CDR3 DNA sequence: TGTGCCACCAGTGATTTAAGAGCGGGAGGGTACAATGAGCAGTTCTTC. Its protein product is CATSDLRAGGYNEQFF.

A remark on this clonotype: One end of the junction is discordant with germline, which a read error may explain. J is TRBJ2-1 and V is TRBV7-7, with TRBD2 identical over 7 bases. The CDR3 runs to 13 residues. CDR1 and CDR2 (germline): SSHAT, FNYEAQ (reference sequence). The CDR3 protein is CASSRTSIDEQFF. CDR3 DNA sequence: TGTGCTAGCAGCCGGACTAGTATCGATGAGCAGTTCTTC.

This clonotype occurred a few times. The chain joins TRBV24-1 to TRBJ2-5; the D gene is possibly TRBD2 (6 bases). Trimming left V 3 bases short and J 7 bases short, with 17 bases between. The CDR3 consists of 15 residues. Germline values: CDR1 KGHDR, CDR2 SFDVKD. The CDR3: CATSDGDRGGGTQYF. The CDR3 bases are TGTGCCACCAGTGATGGGGACCGGGGAGGCGGGACCCAGTACTTC.

This clonotype turned up a few times. V gene TRBV6-1 combines with J gene TRBJ2-7; maybe TRBD2 (5 bases). Trimming pared 5 bases from V and 2 bases from J, leaving 10 bases between. CDR1 MNHNS and CDR2 SASEGT come from the germline V gene. The CDR3 is made up of 13 amino acids. The CDR3 nucleotides are TGTGCCAGCAGTACCGAGGGCACCTACGAGCAGTACTTC. Its protein product is CASSTEGTYEQYF.

This clonotype was observed a few times. The rearrangement uses TRBV19 and TRBJ2-7, with 9 bases that match TRBD2. With 4 bases clipped from V and 7 bases from J, the junction kept 8 bases outside the gene matches. Germline assignment: CDR1 LNHDA and CDR2 SQIVND (reference sequence). The CDR3 runs to 14 residues. The CDR3, as DNA: TGTGCCAGTAGTAGCGGGAGGGCCAGCTCTGAGCAGTACTTC. This codes for CASSSGRASSEQYF.

V is TRBV12-3 or TRBV12-4 and J is TRBJ2-3; D tentatively reads TRBD1 or TRBD2 (5 bases each). Trimming stripped 3 bases from V and 3 bases from J, with 19 bases between. The CDR3 contains 17 residues. The CDR3 region is CASSFYGGAAGTDTQYF. CDR3 coding DNA: TGTGCCAGCAGTTTTTACGGTGGAGCGGCAGGGACAGATACGCAGTATTTT.